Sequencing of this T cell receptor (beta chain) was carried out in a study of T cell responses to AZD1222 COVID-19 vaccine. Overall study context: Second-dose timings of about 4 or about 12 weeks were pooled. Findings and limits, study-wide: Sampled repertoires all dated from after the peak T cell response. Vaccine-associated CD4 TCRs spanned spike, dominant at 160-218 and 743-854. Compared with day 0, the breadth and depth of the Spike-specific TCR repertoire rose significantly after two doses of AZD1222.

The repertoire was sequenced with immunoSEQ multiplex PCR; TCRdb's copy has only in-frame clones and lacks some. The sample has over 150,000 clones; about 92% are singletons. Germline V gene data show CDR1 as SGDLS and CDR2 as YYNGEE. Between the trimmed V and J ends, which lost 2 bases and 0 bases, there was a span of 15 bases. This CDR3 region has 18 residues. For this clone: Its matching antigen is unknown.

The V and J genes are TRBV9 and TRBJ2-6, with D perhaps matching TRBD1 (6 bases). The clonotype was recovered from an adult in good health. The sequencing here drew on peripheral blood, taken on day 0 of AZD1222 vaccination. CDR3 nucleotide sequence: TGTGCCAGCAGCGTTTCCCCGGGACAAGACTCTGGGGCCAACGTCCTGACTTTC. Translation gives CASSVSPGQDSGANVLTF. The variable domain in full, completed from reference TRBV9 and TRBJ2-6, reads DSGVTQTPKHLITATGQRVTLRCSPRSGDLSVYWYQQSLDQGLQFLIQYYNGEERAKGNILERFSAQQFPDLHSELNLSSLELGDSALYFCASSVSPGQDSGANVLTFGAGSRLTVL.